Included here is one TCR beta chain sequence, with context. This specimen comes from a study of regulatory T cells in long-lasting Graves disease. Arm-PCR with iRepertoire HTBI primers amplified the CDR3 regions for these TCR beta libraries. TCRdb recomputed calls from the multiplex PCR reads with MiXCR, one row per CDR3 protein. The sample shows about 660,000 distinct CDR3 sequences, 25% to 35% of them seen only once. The time point denotes: persistent/refractory GD, antithyroid drugs over 5 years with positive TRAb. PBMC-extracted RNA yielded the TCR library. The CDR3 consists of 16 residues. The V end was cut by 4 bases, the J end by 1 base, with 16 bases between. From germline, CDR1 is MNHEY and CDR2 SVGAGI.

The chain recombines TRBV6-5 with TRBJ1-2; D possibly corresponds to TRBD1 (6 bases). The sample here was peripheral blood mononuclear cells (PBMCs), taken when the disease was refractory, from a patient treated with antithyroid drugs. This sequence originates from a female donor with Graves disease. The CDR3 bases are TGTGCCAGCAGTTTCGCGGACAGTCTAAGTAACTATGGCTACACCTTC. Translating it yields CASSFADSLSNYGYTF.